The rows below give T cell receptor beta chains drawn from one sample of a study of blood T cell repertoires in COVID-19. Sequencing used immunoSEQ multiplex PCR; TCRdb keeps in-frame clones, though not all of them. The table includes about 300,000 clones, about 90% detected once. What was sequenced was peripheral blood. The receptors stem from a man aged 18 to 30 who had recovered from COVID-19. The CDR3 runs from the conserved cysteine through the conserved F or W. The order of the fields is D gene, clone size, V gene, J gene, CDR3 DNA, CDR3 protein. D genes are given only for firm matches. Clone size is not always given. Where it is, it says once, few, many or a class for expanded clones.

.	.	TRBV18	TRBJ2-2	TGTGCCAGCTCACCACCCGGGACACTCGTCCGTAAGAACACCGGGGAGCTGTTTTTT	CASSPPGTLVRKNTGELFF
TRBD2	.	TRBV5-1	TRBJ2-7	TGCGCCAGCAGCTCAACTAGCGGGAGTGTCTACGAGCAGTACTTC	CASSSTSGSVYEQYF
TRBD1	.	TRBV5-8	TRBJ2-2	TGTGCCAGCAGCTTGGCGCAGGGGGCGTTCGGGGAGCTGTTTTTT	CASSLAQGAFGELFF
TRBD2	.	TRBV7-6	TRBJ2-1	TGTGCCAGCAGCGCCCGACTAGCGGGAATCTACAATGAGCAGTTCTTC	CASSARLAGIYNEQFF
.	.	TRBV10-2	TRBJ1-1	TGCGCCAGCAGTGAGCTAGGGGACACTGAAGCTTTCTTT	CASSELGDTEAFF
TRBD1	once	TRBV19	TRBJ2-7	TGTGCCAGTAAAGAACACAGGGGGACCTACGAGCAGTACTTC	CASKEHRGTYEQYF
TRBD1	.	TRBV10-3	TRBJ2-7	TGTGCCATCAGTGAGCGCGAACCGCGGACAGGGGGCGTCTACGAGCAGTACTTC	CAISEREPRTGGVYEQYF
.	.	TRBV20-1	TRBJ2-1	TGCAGTGCTCCCGGCAATGAGCAGTTCTTC	CSAPGNEQFF
TRBD1	.	TRBV7-4	TRBJ1-3	TGTGCCAGCAGCAAGACAGGGGCTGGAAACACCATATATTTT	CASSKTGAGNTIYF
TRBD1	.	TRBV7-8	TRBJ1-2	TGTGCCAGCAGCGGACGGGACAGGGGCAGAGGCTACACCTTC	CASSGRDRGRGYTF
.	once	TRBV19	TRBJ2-2	TGTGCCAGTAGTCTCCCAGGGGGGACCGGGGAGCTGTTTTTT	CASSLPGGTGELFF
TRBD2	.	TRBV2	TRBJ2-2	TGTGCCAGCAGTGAAATGGGACTAGCGAACACCGGGGAGCTGTTTTTT	CASSEMGLANTGELFF
.	.	TRBV27	TRBJ2-1	TGTGCCAGCAACTGGGGCAGGATGAGGAATGAGCAGTTCTTC	CASNWGRMRNEQFF
.	.	TRBV6-2/TRBV6-3	TRBJ2-7	TGTGCCAGCAGTTCGGAGGTCTACGAGCAGTACTTC	CASSSEVYEQYF
.	once	TRBV5-1	TRBJ1-2	TGCGCCAGCACCGCGGGACCGGAAGGCGACCTAAATGGCTACACCTTC	CASTAGPEGDLNGYTF
.	once	TRBV6-4	TRBJ1-5	TGTGCCAAAAACAGGACTATGAATCAGCCCCAGCATTTT	CAKNRTMNQPQHF
.	.	TRBV5-6	TRBJ1-3	TGTGCCAGCAGCCGGAGCCCGCGTTCTGGAAACACCATATATTTT	CASSRSPRSGNTIYF
.	.	TRBV11-2	TRBJ2-7	TGTGCCAGCAGCTCTCTGACAGCCTACGAGCAGTACTTC	CASSSLTAYEQYF
.	.	TRBV12-3/TRBV12-4	TRBJ2-7	TGTGCCAGCAGTTTAATGGCCGAGCAGTACTTC	CASSLMAEQYF
TRBD1	.	TRBV5-4	TRBJ2-7	TGTGCCAGCAGCACATCACAGGGGGTCGCCTACGAGCAGTACTTC	CASSTSQGVAYEQYF
TRBD1	.	TRBV5-1	TRBJ2-3	TGCGCCAGCAGCTCTGGGACAGGGGGCACAGATACGCAGTATTTT	CASSSGTGGTDTQYF
TRBD1	once	TRBV5-4	TRBJ1-2	TGTGCCAGCAGCTCGGGCGGGACAGGGTACTATGGCTACACCTTC	CASSSGGTGYYGYTF
TRBD2	.	TRBV15	TRBJ2-1	TGTGCCACCGGGAGGGGTTTAAGTGCGAGCTCCTACAATGAGCAGTTCTTC	CATGRGLSASSYNEQFF
TRBD1	.	TRBV18	TRBJ1-1	TGTGCCAGCTCACTCGGACAGGGCAACACTGAAGCTTTCTTT	CASSLGQGNTEAFF
TRBD1	.	TRBV9	TRBJ2-2	TGTGCCAGCAGCGTCCAAGGACAGGGGGTCGGGGAGCTGTTTTTT	CASSVQGQGVGELFF
TRBD1	.	TRBV29-1	TRBJ2-7	TGCAGCGTTGAGACGGACAGGGACTACGAGCAGTACTTC	CSVETDRDYEQYF
TRBD2	once	TRBV9	TRBJ2-2	TGTGCCAGCAGCTTCGGGACTAGCGGGAGGGCCCAGGCCGGGGAGCTGTTTTTT	CASSFGTSGRAQAGELFF
.	.	TRBV2	TRBJ2-3	TGTGCCAGCAGTATGGAGGGACCTAGCACAGATACGCAGTATTTT	CASSMEGPSTDTQYF
TRBD1	.	TRBV27	TRBJ1-1	TGTGCCAGCAGTTTATCGAATGTTATTTTGGCAGGGGGAGAGGACACTGAAGCTTTCTTT	CASSLSNVILAGGEDTEAFF
TRBD1	.	TRBV14	TRBJ1-1	TGTGCCAGCAGCCCGGGGACAGGGAGTGGAGCTTTCTTT	CASSPGTGSGAFF
.	once	TRBV4-2	TRBJ1-1	TGTGCCAGCAGCCAAGTCATCCAGGGCACTGAAGCTTTCTTT	CASSQVIQGTEAFF
TRBD1	.	TRBV9	TRBJ1-3	TGTGCCAGCAGCGTCGGAGAGGGGGGACAGTACTCTGGAAACACCATATATTTT	CASSVGEGGQYSGNTIYF
.	.	TRBV9	TRBJ1-1	TGTGCCAGCAGCGCCCAGGGGAACACTGAAGCTTTCTTT	CASSAQGNTEAFF
.	.	TRBV25-1	TRBJ2-5	TGTGCCAGCAGTGCAGCGCCTGAGACCCAGTACTTC	CASSAAPETQYF
.	.	TRBV6-5	TRBJ1-1	TGTGCCAGCAGTCTTAGACAGGAGCACACTGAAGCTTTCTTT	CASSLRQEHTEAFF
TRBD1	.	TRBV5-4	TRBJ1-2	TGTGCCAGCAGCTCGCCTGGACAGGGGGCGCTTGGCTACACCTTC	CASSSPGQGALGYTF
TRBD2	.	TRBV6-2/TRBV6-3	TRBJ2-3	TGTGCCAGCAGTTGGACTAGCGGGAGCGCAGATACGCAGTATTTT	CASSWTSGSADTQYF
.	.	TRBV29-1	TRBJ2-1	TGCAGCGTTCGGGTATTTGAGCAGTTCTTC	CSVRVFEQFF
TRBD1	.	TRBV7-2	TRBJ1-6	TGTGCCAGCAGTCCTACCGGGACAGAAGTTAATTCACCCCTCCACTTT	CASSPTGTEVNSPLHF
TRBD2	.	TRBV27	TRBJ2-1	TGTGCCAGCAGTCCCAGGACTAGCGGGGTATACAATGAGCAGTTCTTC	CASSPRTSGVYNEQFF
TRBD2	few	TRBV7-9	TRBJ2-2	TGTGCCAGCAGCCTTGCAGGACTAGCGGGAGGGAACGGGGAGCTGTTTTTT	CASSLAGLAGGNGELFF
TRBD1	.	TRBV6-1	TRBJ1-5	TGTGCCAGCAGTGAAGAAACAGGGGGCGGCAATCAGCCCCAGCATTTT	CASSEETGGGNQPQHF
.	.	TRBV9	TRBJ2-3	TGTGCCAGCAGCGTGGGCAGCACAGATACGCAGTATTTT	CASSVGSTDTQYF
.	.	TRBV4-3	TRBJ1-4	TGCGCCAGCAGCCAAGCCGGCAGGGAAAATGAAAAACTGTTTTTT	CASSQAGRENEKLFF
.	.	TRBV12-3/TRBV12-4	TRBJ1-5	TGTGCCAGCAGTGTCACAGGGAACCAGCCCCAGCATTTT	CASSVTGNQPQHF
.	once	TRBV6-2/TRBV6-3	TRBJ2-1	TGTGCCAGCAGTTACATACCCCAGGGCTACAATGAGCAGTTCTTC	CASSYIPQGYNEQFF
TRBD1	few	TRBV10-1	TRBJ2-2	TGCGCCAGCAGTAAGGACAGGGATCGCACCGGGGAGCTGTTTTTT	CASSKDRDRTGELFF
.	.	TRBV5-1	TRBJ2-3	TGCGCCAGCAGCTTGGGAGGAGAAACTAGAATAAGCACAGATACGCAGTATTTT	CASSLGGETRISTDTQYF
TRBD1	.	TRBV11-2	TRBJ2-5	TGTGCCAGCAGTCCAAGAGGGGACAGAGCCCAAGAGACCCAGTACTTC	CASSPRGDRAQETQYF
TRBD1	.	TRBV5-1	TRBJ2-2	TGCGCCAGCACCTGGACAGGGGGAGCCGGGGAGCTGTTTTTT	CASTWTGGAGELFF
TRBD1	.	TRBV9	TRBJ2-3	TGTGCCAGCAGCTCCGACAGGGAGTTGGGAGATACGCAGTATTTT	CASSSDRELGDTQYF
.	.	TRBV19	TRBJ2-7	TGTGCCAGTAGTAGGCAGGGCACCTACGAGCAGTACTTC	CASSRQGTYEQYF
.	.	TRBV4-2	TRBJ1-2	TGTGCCAGCAGCCAAGAAGAGGGCAACTATGGCTACACCTTC	CASSQEEGNYGYTF
TRBD1	.	TRBV3-1/TRBV3-2	TRBJ2-7	TGTGCCAGCAGCCCAGGGCCGACAGGGGCCAGTCCCTACGAGCAGTACTTC	CASSPGPTGASPYEQYF
.	once	TRBV15	TRBJ2-1	TGTGCCACCAGAAACCCCGTTGAGGTGAGCTCCTACAATGAGCAGTTCTTC	CATRNPVEVSSYNEQFF
TRBD1	once	TRBV27	TRBJ1-6	TGTGCCAGCAGGGGAGGAACGACAGGGGGGAATTCACCCCTCCACTTT	CASRGGTTGGNSPLHF
TRBD1	.	TRBV5-4	TRBJ1-1	TGTGCCAGCAGCTTACAGGGGTCTCCTGAAGCTTTCTTT	CASSLQGSPEAFF
TRBD1	once	TRBV5-1	TRBJ2-2	TGCGCCAGCAGCATCGGGACAGGGAACACCGGGGAGCTGTTTTTT	CASSIGTGNTGELFF
.	.	TRBV9	TRBJ2-7	TGTGCCAGCAGCCCCCAACAGGGTACTAGCTACGAGCAGTACTTC	CASSPQQGTSYEQYF
.	once	TRBV6-6	TRBJ2-7	TGTGCCAGCAGTTATCGCTTCGGCTCCTACGAGCAGTACTTC	CASSYRFGSYEQYF